The rows below give T cell receptor beta chains drawn from one sample of a study of blood T cells in healthy people across ages. TCRdb re-analysed the 5' RACE reads in MiXCR, keeping a single row per CDR3 protein. The data hold roughly 680,000 distinct CDR3 sequences, with roughly 50% observed a single time. Specimen: blood. All receptors derive from a woman aged 60-75 years in good health. Both conserved end residues are part of each CDR3. A D gene is named only where the DNA matches it firmly.

>TRBJ1-5|-|TRBV6-2/TRBV6-3
CASSIGTGLPQHF
>TRBJ2-7|-|TRBV20-1
CSARGGELGYEQYF
>TRBJ2-3|-|TRBV6-1
CASSEGLARTDTQYF
>TRBJ2-3|-|TRBV14
CASSQDPSWDTQYF
>TRBJ2-1|TRBD2|TRBV20-1
CSASGASGRDNNEQFF
>-|TRBD1|TRBV20-1
CSAKGAVETQYF
>-|-|TRBV28
CASSPRGWYNEQYF
>TRBJ2-1|TRBD1|TRBV7-2
CASSFQQGNGYEQFF
>TRBJ2-7|TRBD2|TRBV6-6
CASSYSLQWSSGGQYF
>TRBJ1-5|TRBD1|TRBV7-2
CASSLGQGNRLPQHF
>TRBJ1-2|-|TRBV7-2
CASSPALAVDYGYTF
>TRBJ2-5|-|TRBV9
CASSVTDQETQYF
>TRBJ2-7|TRBD1|TRBV5-1
CASSMGQGAYEQYF
>TRBJ2-3|-|TRBV2
CASRSLRHRVGPNTQYF
>TRBJ2-5|-|TRBV4-2
CASSHRDQETQYF
>TRBJ1-2|-|TRBV12-3/TRBV12-4
CASSLDRSYGYTF
>TRBJ2-3|TRBD2|TRBV5-1
CASSFYGRGSTDTQYF
>TRBJ2-1|-|TRBV28
CASSLPGTVAYNEQFF
>TRBJ1-2|TRBD1|TRBV20-1
CSARDPTGTLWSYTF
>TRBJ2-3|-|TRBV20-1
CSATPARRTDTQYF
>TRBJ2-1|-|TRBV5-1
CASSLEKGYNEQFF
>TRBJ1-2|-|TRBV4-2
CASSQGTLANYGYTF
>TRBJ2-3|-|TRBV20-1
CSARDPQGPGSTDTQYF
>TRBJ1-1|-|TRBV2
CASSARGLNTEAFF
>TRBJ2-7|-|TRBV20-1
CSARDLGEQYF
>TRBJ2-1|-|TRBV4-2
CASSQEGFNEQFF
>-|TRBD1|TRBV7-9
CASSPRTGDAGYEQYF
>TRBJ2-5|-|TRBV15
CATSRDRGWQETQYF
>TRBJ1-1|-|TRBV12-3/TRBV12-4
CASRRPRATEAFF
>TRBJ2-2|-|TRBV7-9
CASRTIADGELFF
>TRBJ2-1|TRBD1|TRBV7-2
CASTPGTGNNEQFF
>-|-|TRBV30
CAWRGSGTYYEQYF
>TRBJ2-1|TRBD1|TRBV24-1
CATTGTGGINEQFF
>TRBJ2-7|-|TRBV5-1
CASSTQGSRYEQYF
>TRBJ2-5|-|TRBV20-1
CSAFSGYQETQYF
>TRBJ2-1|TRBD2|TRBV12-3/TRBV12-4
CASSSSGSNNEQFF
>TRBJ1-2|TRBD1|TRBV29-1
CSVEPGQGVSGYTF